This TCR beta chain was captured in a study of cytomegalovirus exposure and HLA in healthy donors (dated by TCRdb to about 2017). Some background on the complete study: An earlier analysis of 587 of the donors reported approximately 260 Gb of sequence data and 90 million to 120 million unique TCR beta sequences obtained from approximately 180 million T cells. All discovery cohort repertoires had been generated using a single sequencing platform. Typing coverage varied by locus: roughly 620-640 donors for A, B, C, DRB1 and DQB1; roughly 520 for DQA1; approximately 570 for DPA1; 450 to 480 for DPB1. Roughly 300 gigabases of sequencing data and 75 million to 85 million unique TCR sequences made up an early release that covered roughly 670 HLA-typed donors. In a later analysis, previously published TCR beta repertoires from about 640 donors were re-analyzed and high-resolution HLA genotyping was added so that TCR occurrence patterns could be studied. A separate validation cohort of about 110 different subjects was used in addition to the roughly 620-subject first cohort. To predict cytomegalovirus infection status, the study brought together high-throughput TCR immunosequencing, statistical association of individual TCRs with disease status, and machine learning. Rather than drawing on any new phenotypic data, the later analysis identified candidate immune exposures from TCR beta sequences and the way those sequences occurred across donors. An earlier analysis of several hundred of the donors applied high-throughput TCR beta sequencing to assess whether each TCR beta V gene segment acted as functional or pseudogenic. Across around 400 genotyped donors of the cohort, an average of about 200,000 unique TCR beta nucleotide sequences per donor were sequenced, and around 19% of those sequences were non-productive. The genetic ancestry cluster associated with self-reported Caucasian donors included about 81% of the roughly 380 genotyped donors. A later genetic analysis used genome-wide SNP genotypes for about 60% of the 666 donors, treating that subset as a discovery cohort. Alongside the repertoire data, information on donor age, sex, ethnicity and CMV serostatus was compiled. HLA typing included class I and class II loci at four-digit resolution. The study aimed to test whether cataloging public T cell receptors could reveal signatures of past pathogen exposure. About five DR-DQ haplotypes were handled as single units for association and clustering because linkage in the cohort was strong. The study profiled the T cell repertoires of hundreds of subjects by immunosequencing and related them to cytomegalovirus serostatus.

Reading from cysteine to phenylalanine, the CDR3 counts 14 amino acids. Only the CDR3 region is kept as DNA, spanning 42 bases read in frame from base 1. For CDR1 and CDR2, the germline V gene (reference sequence) lists LNHDA and SQIVND. V and J lose 5 bases and 3 bases, and a span of 13 bases separates them. The library relied on the immunoSEQ multiplex PCR assay. A mixture of 60 forward primers for TCR Vbeta segments and 13 reverse primers for TCR Jbeta segments was used in the multiplex PCR. The CDR3 region of rearranged TCR beta genes was amplified from genomic DNA with a multiplex PCR assay. The Illumina HiSeq System was used to sequence the amplified TCR beta libraries as 87-base-pair reads. As for how the authors treated the data: In a later analysis, approximately 74 million unique TCR beta chains were counted across the 650 to 700 repertoires, and roughly 11 million of these chains were shared by at least two donors. Raw reads were error-corrected and collapsed into unique sequences with a nearest-neighbor algorithm that merged closely related sequences to remove PCR and sequencing errors. To assign V, D and J gene segments, CDR3 sequences were aligned to IMGT reference sequences. Each retained sequence needed at least a six-nucleotide match to both a V gene segment and a J gene segment. A rearrangement counted as productive if the CDR3 had no stop codons and remained in frame with V and J, and every other rearrangement counted as non-productive. Following IMGT convention, CDR3 was defined as the stretch from the second conserved V-encoded cysteine to the conserved J-encoded phenylalanine. The earlier analysis of approximately 500 of the donors excluded sequences that lacked an unambiguous match to a single V gene segment. In an earlier analysis of about 590 of the donors, a V segment was called functional when productive rearrangements were above 56.7%, and segregating when the standard deviation between donors exceeded 5%. A statistical classification framework was built for diagnosing cytomegalovirus status from the catalog of TCR beta chain sequences. In a later analysis, V and J genes were assigned by comparing TCR nucleotide sequences against IMGT/GENE-DB human TR gene sequences. A later analysis assigned CDR3 sequences and most-parsimonious VDJ recombination scenarios with the TCRdist pipeline. In a later analysis, each TCR beta chain was defined by its CDR3 amino acid sequence together with its V-gene family, and reads lacking a unique V-gene family were excluded. A later analysis removed 500 to 650 highly shared, low-generation-probability nucleotide sequences to deal with suspected cross-contamination and a sequencing artifact. A later analysis calculated a clonal expansion index for each public chain from normalized within-repertoire ranks of inferred template counts. Generation probabilities in a later analysis came from a VDJ recombination model fitted to out-of-frame rearrangements, and those results were checked against IGoR. In a later analysis, TCR-TCR, TCR-HLA and TCR-CMV co-occurrence was scored with hypergeometric tests, and a repertoire-size bias correction was applied to TCR pairs. A later analysis estimated false discovery rates by permuting HLA or CMV assignments 20 times. A later analysis grouped co-occurring TCRs with DBSCAN, adding TCRdist sequence similarity when clustering within HLA-allele-positive subsets. For co-occurrence clustering, repertoires with fewer than 30,000 or more than 120,000 public chains were excluded, along with roughly 5 repertoires with anomalous nucleotide sharing. The clones in this table, taken by TCRdb from immuneACCESS, are in-frame only. Not every clone is retained; where verified, under half of the shortfall comes from an unresolved V gene, and the cause of the rest is unknown. Clone size and the V and J calls come from that table; the DNA yielded D and trimming. This sample holds around 200,000 clones; around 89% were observed only once. Together, the top ten hold 1% of the sample.

The cohort consisted of some 730 healthy bone marrow donors. At the time of sampling, all cohort members were nominally healthy, though unrecorded immune exposures were likely present. The donor tested CMV seronegative and was one of the 352 seronegative cohort members. Every donor gave a peripheral blood sample, and the peripheral blood mononuclear cells from that sample were used for TCR beta sequencing. Genomic DNA extraction from the blood cell samples was performed with the Qiagen DNeasy Blood Extraction Kit. The full study reports these points: Only TCR beta chains were sequenced in this cohort, and the absence of alpha or paired-chain data limited detectable features. Most TCR sequences were seen in very few donors, while some public TCRs were found in many individuals. Strong co-occurrence of HLA alleles, especially DR and DQ, made assigning TCR associations to individual alleles difficult. The sequencing pipeline was judged likely to have produced a cluster of highly shared sequence variants as a technical artifact. The classifier was reported to diagnose cytomegalovirus status with high specificity and sensitivity in both the original cohort and the validation cohort. HLA typing was unavailable for some donors at each locus, so association tests used only the typed subset. Specific HLA alleles were associated with roughly 17,000 TCR beta sequences at a false discovery rate of 0.05 in a later analysis. A later analysis found that most CMV-associated TCR beta chains appeared HLA-restricted, with HLA associations seemingly driven largely by CMV exposure. According to a later genetic analysis, donors in an Asian-associated ancestry cluster had fewer N-insertions in productive TCRs than the roughly 700-donor mean. The 87-base-pair reads could not distinguish some IMGT-functional V segments, including TRBV6-2 and TRBV6-3, so those segments were excluded. In vitro tests confirmed that a few of the cytomegalovirus-associated TCR beta chains recognize cytomegalovirus antigens. Because counts were too low, more than 15 rarely observed V segments, including chromosome 9 orphons, were excluded from the earlier analysis of under 650 of the donors. It was suggested by the authors that the approach could potentially be generalized to other disease states and immunological phenotypes. In a later analysis, HLA-associated TCR beta chains showed more clonal expansion and lower generation probabilities than non-associated chains that were equally common. Presence/absence analyses assumed roughly uniform sequencing depth across donors, an assumption that may not hold. The only immune exposure information available for the cohort was CMV serostatus. In the study, approximately 160 TCR beta chains were listed as associated with cytomegalovirus. According to a later analysis, parvovirus B19, influenza, CMV and Epstein-Barr virus appeared linked to several top co-occurrence clusters. Correlated functional status among segregating V segments might be attributable to linkage disequilibrium, but an unknown experimental factor could not be ruled out. A further reported finding was that TCR beta sequences accurately predicted the HLA-A and HLA-B alleles for most subjects in the first cohort. A later genetic analysis associated a missense DCLRE1C variant with V-gene and J-gene trimming of TCR beta chains, and an independent cohort replicated the association. A later analysis found that TCR association rates varied across HLA loci, with DRB1 alleles showing the most associated TCRs and HLA-C alleles the fewest. An earlier analysis of approximately 500 of the donors showed that most TCR beta V segments appeared in productive rearrangements either about 87% or about 30% of the time, which broadly matched IMGT annotations.

This clone was observed once. There is no known antigen for this receptor. No quality values exist for individual bases; no much larger clone is one base distant. The material sequenced was PBMCs. This TCR came from a woman under 30 in good health and CMV-seronegative. In this chain, TRBV19 is recombined with TRBJ1-2, with the D gene too uncertain to name. In nucleotides, the sequence is TGTGCCAGTAGTGTAGGAACCACAGACTATGGCTACACCTTC. It codes for CASSVGTTDYGYTF.